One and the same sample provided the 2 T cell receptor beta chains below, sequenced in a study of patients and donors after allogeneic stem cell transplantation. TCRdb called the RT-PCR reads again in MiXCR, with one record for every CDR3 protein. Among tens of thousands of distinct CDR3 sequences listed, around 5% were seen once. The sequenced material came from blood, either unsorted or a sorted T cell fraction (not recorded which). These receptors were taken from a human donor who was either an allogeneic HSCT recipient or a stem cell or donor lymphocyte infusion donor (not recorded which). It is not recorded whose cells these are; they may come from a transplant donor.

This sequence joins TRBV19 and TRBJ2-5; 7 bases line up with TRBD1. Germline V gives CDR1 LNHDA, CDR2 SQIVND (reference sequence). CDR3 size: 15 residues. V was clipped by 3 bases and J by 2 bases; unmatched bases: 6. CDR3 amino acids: CASSMGQPGQETQYF. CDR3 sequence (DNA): TGTGCCAGTAGTATGGGACAGCCGGGGCAAGAGACCCAGTACTTC.

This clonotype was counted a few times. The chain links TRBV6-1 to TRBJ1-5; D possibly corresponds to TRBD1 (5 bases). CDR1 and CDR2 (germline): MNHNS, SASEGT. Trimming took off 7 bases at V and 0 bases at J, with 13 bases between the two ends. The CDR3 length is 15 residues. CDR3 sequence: CASIPRDSSNQPQHF. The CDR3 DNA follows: TGTGCCAGCATTCCCAGGGATTCTAGCAATCAGCCCCAGCATTTT.